The clone carrying this TCR beta chain was counted between two and nine times. Sample-barcoded 5' priming and a J-beta primer mix drove a second PCR of about 6 to 11 cycles. TCRdb re-derived calls from the 5' RACE reads in MiXCR, one entry per CDR3 protein. Altogether fewer than 2,000,000 distinct CDR3 sequences are present, around 35% being singletons, with the ten largest covering around 11%. The data were obtained in a study of blood T cells in healthy people across ages. The CDR3 length is 15 residues. The V end lost 6 bases, the J end lost 1 base, and 10 bases lay between the germline ends. The source material was blood. The V call is TRBV12-3 or TRBV12-4, the J call TRBJ2-6, with no clear D. The sequence was collected from a young woman in good health. The CDR3 DNA reads TGTGCCAGCAGACCAGATGGATCTGGGGCCAACGTCCTGACTTTC. Protein product: CASRPDGSGANVLTF.